This entry concerns a single TCR beta chain. The antigen is not known. The data are from a study of glioma-infiltrating T cells. Germline CDR1 is SGDLS and CDR2 is YYNGEE. V was pared by 0 bases and J by 0 bases, with 3 bases of the junction left unmatched. The length of the CDR3 is 15 residues. Amplification of TCR alpha and beta CDR3 regions from RNA used iRepertoire nested multiplex PCR. Input was 100-400 ng of tissue mRNA or PBMC total RNA. TCRdb processed the multiplex PCR reads anew with MiXCR; each CDR3 protein has one entry. The sample lists around 190,000 distinct CDR3 sequences, more than 35% occurring once. Study observations and caveats: Tissue and blood shared very few CDR3 sequences. Tissue-blood divergence was below expectation in non-neoplastic patients, above in gliomas.

The origin of this receptor is a human donor with low-grade glioma or glioblastoma, undergoing nonglioma brain surgery, or in good health (not recorded which). Sample: glioma tissue, nonneoplastic brain tissue, or PBMCs (not recorded which). V is TRBV9 and J is TRBJ2-7, with 7 bases identical to TRBD2. The CDR3 sequence is CASSVDSGVSYEQYF. CDR3 DNA sequence: TGTGCCAGCAGCGTAGACAGCGGGGTCTCCTACGAGCAGTACTTC.